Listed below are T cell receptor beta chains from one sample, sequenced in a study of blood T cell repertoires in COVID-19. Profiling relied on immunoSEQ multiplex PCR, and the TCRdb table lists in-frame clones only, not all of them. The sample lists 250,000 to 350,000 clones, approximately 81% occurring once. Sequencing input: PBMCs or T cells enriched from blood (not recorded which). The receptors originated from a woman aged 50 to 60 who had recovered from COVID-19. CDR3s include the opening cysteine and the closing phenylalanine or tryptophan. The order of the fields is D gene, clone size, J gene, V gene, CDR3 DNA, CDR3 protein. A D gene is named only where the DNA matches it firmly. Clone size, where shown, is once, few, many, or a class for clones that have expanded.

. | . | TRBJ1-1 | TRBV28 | TGTGCCAGCAGTTACTTCGGACAGAACACTGAAGCTTTCTTT | CASSYFGQNTEAFF
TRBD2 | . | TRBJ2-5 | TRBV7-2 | TGTGCCAGCAGGCCTCCTCCGGGACTAGAGCCTTTTAAGACCCAGTACTTC | CASRPPPGLEPFKTQYF
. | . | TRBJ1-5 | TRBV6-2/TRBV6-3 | TGTGCCAGCAGCCCGGCGACAAGCGGCAAGCCCCAGCATTTT | CASSPATSGKPQHF
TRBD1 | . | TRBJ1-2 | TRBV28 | TGTGCCAGCAGAACAGAGGGGGCGGGTGGCTACACCTTC | CASRTEGAGGYTF
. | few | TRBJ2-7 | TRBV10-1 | TGCGCCAGCAGTGGCGGCAGGGCCTACGAGCAGTACTTC | CASSGGRAYEQYF
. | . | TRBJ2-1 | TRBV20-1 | TGCAGTGCTAGTCCCCCCCAGGGCGGTTTCAATGAGCAGTTCTTC | CSASPPQGGFNEQFF
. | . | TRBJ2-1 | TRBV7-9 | TGTGCCAGCAGCTTAGGGCTCTCCAATGAGCAGTTCTTC | CASSLGLSNEQFF
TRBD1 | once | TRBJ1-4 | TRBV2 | TGTGCCAGCAGAGGGGACAGGGGTCGGCAACTGTTTTTT | CASRGDRGRQLFF
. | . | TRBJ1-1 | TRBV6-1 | TGTGCCAGCAGTAAAGACTCGTTTCGGGACATAAACACTGAAGCTTTCTTT | CASSKDSFRDINTEAFF
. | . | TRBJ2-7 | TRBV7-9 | TGTGCCAGCAGCTTAGGCCAGGGCCACGAGCAGTACTTC | CASSLGQGHEQYF
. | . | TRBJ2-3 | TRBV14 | TGTGCCAGCAGCCAAGAGCAGGCTTACAGAATTACAGATACGCAGTATTTT | CASSQEQAYRITDTQYF
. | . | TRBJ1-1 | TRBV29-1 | TGCAGCGCTGGAGGGGTGAACACTGAAGCTTTCTTT | CSAGGVNTEAFF
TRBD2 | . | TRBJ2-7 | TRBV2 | TGTGCCAGCAGTGGGACTAGCCACGAGCAGTACTTC | CASSGTSHEQYF
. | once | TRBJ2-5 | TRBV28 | TGTGCCAGCAGAACCGGGACCGGGAGAGAGACCCAGTACTTC | CASRTGTGRETQYF
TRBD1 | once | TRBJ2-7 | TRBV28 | TGTGCCAGCAGTTTATCGACAGGGAAGAGCTCCTACGAGCAGTACTTC | CASSLSTGKSSYEQYF
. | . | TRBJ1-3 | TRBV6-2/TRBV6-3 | TGTGCCAGCAGTTACGAGCGAAACACCATATATTTT | CASSYERNTIYF
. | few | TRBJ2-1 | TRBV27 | TGTGCCAGCAGTTTAGGGCGGGGTACCTACAATGAGCAGTTCTTC | CASSLGRGTYNEQFF
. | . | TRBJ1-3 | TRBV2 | TGTGCCAGCAGTGGGGTCCGGGGGGCCTCTGGAAACACCATATATTTT | CASSGVRGASGNTIYF
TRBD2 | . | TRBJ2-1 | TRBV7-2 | TGTGCCAGCAGCTTATCAAGCGGGAGGGCTAATGAGCAGTTCTTC | CASSLSSGRANEQFF
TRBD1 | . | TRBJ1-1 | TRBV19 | TGTGCCAGTAGTGCCGGACAGGGCACTGAAGCTTTCTTT | CASSAGQGTEAFF
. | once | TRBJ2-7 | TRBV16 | TGTGCCAGCAGCCATGGTCTCGGAGACGAGCAGTACTTC | CASSHGLGDEQYF
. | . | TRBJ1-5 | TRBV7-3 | TGTGCCAGCAGCTTAATCATCGGGGTTCGTAATCAGCCCCAGCATTTT | CASSLIIGVRNQPQHF
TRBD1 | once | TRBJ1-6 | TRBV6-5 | TGTGCCAGCAGTTACGGGACAGGGGGTTCTCCCCTCCACTTT | CASSYGTGGSPLHF
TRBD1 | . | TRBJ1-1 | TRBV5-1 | TGCGCCAGCAGCTTCGGGACAGGGGGAACTGAAGCTTTCTTT | CASSFGTGGTEAFF
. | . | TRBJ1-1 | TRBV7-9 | TGTGCCAGCAGCCCGCAGGGTTTCACTGAAGCTTTCTTT | CASSPQGFTEAFF
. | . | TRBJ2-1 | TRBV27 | TGTGCCAGCAGTCGGTTAGATGAGCAGTTCTTC | CASSRLDEQFF
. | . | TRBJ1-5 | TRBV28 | TGTGCCAGCAGTCCTCCGGCGGCCGGCAATCAGCCCCAGCATTTT | CASSPPAAGNQPQHF
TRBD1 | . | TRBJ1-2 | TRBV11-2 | TGTGCCAGCAGCCCCCGACAGGGGGCGCGTTTCCCGTATGGCTACACCTTC | CASSPRQGARFPYGYTF
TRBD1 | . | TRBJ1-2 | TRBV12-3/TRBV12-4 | TGTGCCAGCAGGGACAGGGTTGGTGGCTACACCTTC | CASRDRVGGYTF
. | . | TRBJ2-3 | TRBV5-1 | TGCGCCAGCAGACGAGGGGGAGGGGACACAGATACGCAGTATTTT | CASRRGGGDTDTQYF
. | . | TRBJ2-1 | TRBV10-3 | TGTGCCATCAGTGAGGGGGGGAGCTCCTACAATGAGCAGTTCTTC | CAISEGGSSYNEQFF
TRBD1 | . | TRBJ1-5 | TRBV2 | TGTGCCAGCAGGGGAGGACAGGCCCGGCAGCCCCAGCATTTT | CASRGGQARQPQHF
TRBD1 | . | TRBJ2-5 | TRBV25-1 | TGTGCCAGCAGTAGCCCGGGACAGAGAGCCCAAGAGACCCAGTACTTC | CASSSPGQRAQETQYF
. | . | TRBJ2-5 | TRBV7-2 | TGTGCCAGCAGCTTCAGTTTCCAAGAGACCCAGTACTTC | CASSFSFQETQYF
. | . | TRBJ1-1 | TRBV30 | TGTGCCTGGTGGGACATAGAAGCTTTCTTT | CAWWDIEAFF
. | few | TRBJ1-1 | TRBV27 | TGTGCCAGCAGTTTAACCCAGGGGAAAGCTTTCTTT | CASSLTQGKAFF
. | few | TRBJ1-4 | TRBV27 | TGTGCCAGCAGTGACGAGGGTGGGTCTAATGAAAAACTGTTTTTT | CASSDEGGSNEKLFF
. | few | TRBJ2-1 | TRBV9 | TGTGCCAGCAGCGGTGGACTGAACAATGAGCAGTTCTTC | CASSGGLNNEQFF
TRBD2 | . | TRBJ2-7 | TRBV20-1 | TGCAGTGCTAGTCTTTTGGCCCCGGGACTAGCGTTCTCCTACGAGCAGTACTTC | CSASLLAPGLAFSYEQYF
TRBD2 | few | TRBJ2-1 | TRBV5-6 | TGTGCCAGCAGCCTAGGCCTAGGACTAGCGGGAACCAATGAGCAGTTCTTC | CASSLGLGLAGTNEQFF
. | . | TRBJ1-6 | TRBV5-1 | TGCGCCAGCAGCTTGGATGGGGGGAGGCCCCTCCACTTT | CASSLDGGRPLHF
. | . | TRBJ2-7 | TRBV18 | TGTGCCAGCTCACCACCTCAGGGGTACGAGCAGTACTTC | CASSPPQGYEQYF
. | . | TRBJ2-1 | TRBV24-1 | TGTGCCACCAGTGACTCGGGAAGGGCTTACTACAATGAGCAGTTCTTC | CATSDSGRAYYNEQFF
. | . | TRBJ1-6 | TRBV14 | TGTGCCAGCAGCCATTCATTATACCCTAAATCACCCCTCCACTTT | CASSHSLYPKSPLHF